Included here is one T cell receptor (beta chain) sequence, with context. This specimen belongs to a study of identical twins. There are 16 residues in the CDR3. Germline V gene data show CDR1 as MNHEY and CDR2 as SMNVEV (reference sequence). Trimming removed 4 bases from V and 0 bases from J; junction bases left unmatched: 8. cDNA carried unique molecular identifiers, and a universal primer site was added by template switching. TCRdb recomputed calls from the 5' RACE reads with MiXCR, one row per CDR3 protein. The repertoire holds more than 600,000 distinct CDR3 sequences, with 15% to 20% as singletons. This same sample was also taken into another study, of T cells expressing NK-cell markers.

The receptor was derived from a woman between 18 and 29 years old in good health. The sequencing sample was made of PBMCs. V usage is TRBV27 and J usage is TRBJ1-1; 7 bases are a match to TRBD1. CDR3 DNA: TGTGCCAGCAGTTCGTACAGGGGAAGTATGAACACTGAAGCTTTCTTT. Its translation: CASSSYRGSMNTEAFF.